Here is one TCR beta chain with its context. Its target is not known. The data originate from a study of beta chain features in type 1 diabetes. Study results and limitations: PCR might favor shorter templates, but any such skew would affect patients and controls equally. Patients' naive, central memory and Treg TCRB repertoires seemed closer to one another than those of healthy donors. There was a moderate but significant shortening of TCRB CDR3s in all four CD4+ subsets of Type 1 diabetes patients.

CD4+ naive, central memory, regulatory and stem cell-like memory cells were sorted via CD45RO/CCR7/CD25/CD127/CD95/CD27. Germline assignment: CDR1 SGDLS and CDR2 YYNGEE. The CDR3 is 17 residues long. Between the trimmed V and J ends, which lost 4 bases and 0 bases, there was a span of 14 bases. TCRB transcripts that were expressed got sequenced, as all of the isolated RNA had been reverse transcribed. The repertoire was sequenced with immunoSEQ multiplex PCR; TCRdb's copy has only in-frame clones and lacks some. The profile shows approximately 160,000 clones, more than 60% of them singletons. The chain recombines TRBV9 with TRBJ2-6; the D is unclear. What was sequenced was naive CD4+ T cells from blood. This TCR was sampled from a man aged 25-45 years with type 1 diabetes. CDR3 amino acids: CASSRELTLSGANVLTF. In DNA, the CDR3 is TGTGCCAGCAGCCGAGAATTGACCCTCTCTGGGGCCAACGTCCTGACTTTC.